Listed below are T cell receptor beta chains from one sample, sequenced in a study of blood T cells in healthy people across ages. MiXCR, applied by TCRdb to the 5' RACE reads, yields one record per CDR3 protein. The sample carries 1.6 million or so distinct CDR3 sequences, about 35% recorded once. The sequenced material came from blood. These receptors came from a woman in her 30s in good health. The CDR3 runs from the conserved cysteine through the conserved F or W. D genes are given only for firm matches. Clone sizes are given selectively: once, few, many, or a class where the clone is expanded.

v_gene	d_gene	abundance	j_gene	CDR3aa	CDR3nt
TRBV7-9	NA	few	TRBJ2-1	CASSFTGTNQDEQFF	TGTGCCAGCAGCTTCACCGGGACAAACCAAGATGAGCAGTTCTTC
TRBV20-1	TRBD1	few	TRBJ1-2	CSASWDSLSYTF	TGCAGTGCTAGTTGGGACAGTTTGAGCTACACCTTC
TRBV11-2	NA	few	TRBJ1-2	CASSPTTGLTF	TGTGCCAGCAGCCCGACGACTGGGCTCACCTTC
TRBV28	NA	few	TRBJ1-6	CASKKEINSPLHF	TGTGCCAGCAAGAAGGAGATTAATTCACCCCTCCACTTT
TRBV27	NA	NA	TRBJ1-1	CASRAGVNSDTEAFF	TGTGCCAGTCGTGCAGGGGTAAATTCCGACACTGAAGCTTTCTTT
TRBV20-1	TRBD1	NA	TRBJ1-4	CSALEQGRTNEKLFF	TGCAGTGCGCTCGAACAGGGGCGGACTAATGAAAAACTGTTTTTT
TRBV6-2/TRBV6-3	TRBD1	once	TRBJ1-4	CASSYPTGEVEEKLFF	TGTGCCAGCAGTTATCCGACAGGGGAAGTGGAGGAAAAACTGTTTTTT
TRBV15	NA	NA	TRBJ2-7	CATSRVPLDSALQSYEQYF	TGTGCCACCAGCAGAGTTCCCCTGGACTCCGCACTCCAATCCTACGAGCAGTACTTC
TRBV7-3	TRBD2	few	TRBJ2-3	CASSLLGLYVADTQYF	TGTGCCAGCAGCTTATTGGGACTATATGTCGCGGATACGCAGTATTTT
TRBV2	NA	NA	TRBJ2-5	CASRPGSVETQYF	TGTGCCAGCAGACCAGGGTCTGTGGAGACCCAGTACTTC
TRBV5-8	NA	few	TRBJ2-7	CASNRDGMMWEQYF	TGTGCCAGCAACAGGGACGGCATGATGTGGGAGCAGTACTTC
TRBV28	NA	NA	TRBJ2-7	CVTQTGYDEQYF	TGTGTCACCCAAACAGGGTATGACGAGCAGTACTTC
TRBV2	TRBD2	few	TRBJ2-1	CASRKLAGEYNEQFF	TGTGCCAGCAGGAAACTAGCGGGAGAATACAATGAGCAGTTCTTC
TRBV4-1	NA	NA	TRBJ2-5	CASSIGTKQETQYF	TGCGCCAGCAGCATAGGGACAAAACAAGAGACCCAGTACTTC
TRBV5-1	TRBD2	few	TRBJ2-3	CASSQGLLTDTQYF	TGCGCCAGCAGCCAGGGACTATTAACAGATACGCAGTATTTT